The 27 T cell receptor beta chains below come from one sample, sequenced in a study of graft-versus-host responses after intestinal transplantation. Clones were sequenced by immunoSEQ multiplex PCR, and TCRdb holds only the in-frame ones, with some missing. The repertoire holds about 8,200 clones, with more than 85% as singletons. The material sequenced was PBMCs, taken 11 days after intestinal transplantation. These receptors were taken from a human patient who received an intestinal transplant, so some T cells may come from the graft donor.

The chain links TRBV28 to TRBJ2-2, with D possibly being TRBD2 (6 bases). CDR3 size: 15 residues. Germline V gene data show CDR1 as MDHEN and CDR2 as SYDVKM. V dropped 2 bases and J dropped 7 bases, with 14 bases sitting between them. CDR3: CASSLVAGQGGELFF. In nucleotides, the CDR3 is TGTGCCAGCAGTTTAGTGGCGGGGCAGGGCGGGGAGCTGTTTTTT. Full variable domain (outside the CDR3, taken from reference TRBV28 and TRBJ2-2): DVKVTQSSRYLVKRTGEKVFLECVQDMDHENMFWYRQDPGLGLRLIYFSYDVKMKEKGDIPEGYSVSREKKERFSLILESASTNQTSMYLCASSLVAGQGGELFFGEGSRLTVL.

This clone was seen just once. CDR3 in amino acids: CASSLIGSGGSYEQYF. CDR3 DNA: TGTGCCAGCAGCTTAATCGGTAGCGGGGGCTCCTACGAGCAGTACTTC. The chain has TRBV13 and TRBJ2-7; 9 positions agree with TRBD2. The J segment lost 0 bases and the V segment lost 2 bases, leaving 5 bases of the junction unmatched. The CDR3 totals 16 residues. Germline loops: CDR1 PRHDT, CDR2 FYEKMQ (reference sequence).

Only one count was recorded for this clone. The CDR3 is CASSLFGRGEWSTDTQYF. The CDR3 DNA reads as TGTGCCAGCAGTCTATTTGGGCGCGGGGAATGGAGCACAGATACGCAGTATTTT. J is TRBJ2-3 and V is TRBV28; D may be TRBD2 (6 bases). Germline-derived CDR1 and CDR2 are MDHEN and SYDVKM. The CDR3 extends over 18 amino acids. V was clipped by 5 bases and J by 0 bases, with 21 bases between them.

V and J are TRBV5-6 and TRBJ1-5; tentative D call: TRBD1 (5 bases). CDR3 length equals 14 residues. Trimming shortened V by 3 bases and J by 2 bases, and 9 bases separated the two germline ends. The germline gives CDR1 SGHDT, CDR2 YYEEEE. The CDR3 loop is CASSSGQGNQPQHF. In DNA, the CDR3 is TGTGCCAGCAGCTCCGGACAAGGCAATCAGCCCCAGCATTTT.

The rearrangement links TRBV2 to TRBJ2-1; TRBD2 matches at 10 bases. V was clipped by 7 bases and J by 2 bases; unmatched bases: 8. CDR1 is SNHLY, CDR2 FYNNEI, per germline. There are 16 residues in the CDR3. The CDR3 DNA reads as TGTGCCAGCATGAGAGCGGGAGGGCCCCCCTACAATGAGCAGTTCTTC. This codes for CASMRAGGPPYNEQFF.

The V and J genes are TRBV29-1 and TRBJ2-3; D remains ambiguous. This CDR3 spans 15 amino acids. Trimming cost V 2 bases and J 5 bases, with 17 bases left between them. Germline V lookup: CDR1 SQVTM, CDR2 ANQGSEA. The CDR3 loop reads CSVEWVDATQDTQYF. CDR3 coding DNA: TGCAGCGTTGAATGGGTAGACGCGACTCAAGATACGCAGTATTTT.

The rearrangement uses TRBV7-8 and TRBJ2-7; maybe TRBD1 (5 bases). This CDR3 contains 15 residues. V shed 3 bases and J shed 1 base, with 13 bases lying between them. Germline CDR1 and CDR2: SGHVS and FQNEAQ. The CDR3 loop is CASSLGDPGSYEQYF. CDR3 bases: TGTGCCAGCAGCTTGGGTGACCCAGGGTCCTACGAGCAGTACTTC.

The chain couples TRBV6-6 to TRBJ2-5; TRBD1 aligns across 8 bases. This CDR3 has 16 amino acids. Germline V gives CDR1 MNHNY, CDR2 SVGAGI (reference sequence). Trimming removed 6 bases from V and 5 bases from J; junction bases left unmatched: 14. Written as DNA, the CDR3 is TGTGCCAGCAGCAGTCTTCGGACAGGGCGTAGGGAGACCCAGTACTTC. It yields the protein CASSSLRTGRRETQYF.

The chain joins TRBV11-2 to TRBJ1-2; 7 nucleotides align to TRBD1. V dropped 6 bases and J dropped 2; count of bases not matched to a gene: 9. The CDR3 has 15 residues. Germline V CDR1 and CDR2: SGHAT, FQNNGV. The CDR3 is CASSRPGTANYGYTF. For the CDR3, the DNA is TGTGCCAGCAGTCGACCCGGGACAGCGAACTATGGCTACACCTTC.

The chain has TRBV28 and TRBJ1-1; D is uncertain. V was shortened by 3 bases and J by 6 bases, with 11 bases between the two germline ends. Germline CDR1 MDHEN, CDR2 SYDVKM. The CDR3 is 13 amino acids. CDR3: CASSFRGSSEAFF. CDR3 bases: TGTGCCAGCAGTTTTCGGGGTAGCTCTGAAGCTTTCTTT.

The J gene is TRBJ1-1, the V gene TRBV27, with D possibly TRBD1 on 6 matching bases. Germline V lookup: CDR1 MNHEY, CDR2 SMNVEV (reference sequence). This CDR3 contains 13 residues. V was clipped by 8 bases and J by 5 bases, with 15 bases between them. The CDR3, as DNA: TGTGCCAGCGGTCAGGGGAGGGGGACTGAAGCTTTCTTT. Translated: CASGQGRGTEAFF.

The J gene is TRBJ1-2, the V gene TRBV2; D remains unclear. The germline CDR1 and CDR2 sequences are SNHLY and FYNNEI. V was cut by 3 bases and J by 1 base, with 6 bases left in between. This CDR3 is 13 amino acids long. This chain's CDR3 is CASSDGDNYGYTF. CDR3 nucleotides: TGTGCCAGCAGTGACGGAGATAACTATGGCTACACCTTC. The whole variable domain, filled in from reference TRBV2 and TRBJ1-2, reads EPEVTQTPSHQVTQMGQEVILRCVPISNHLYFYWYRQILGQKVEFLVSFYNNEISEKSEIFDDQFSVERPDGSNFTLKIRSTKLEDSAMYFCASSDGDNYGYTFGSGTRLTVV.

The rearrangement uses TRBV10-3 and TRBJ2-1, with 7 bases identical to TRBD2. J lost 2 bases, V lost 4 bases, and 2 bases had no gene match. Germline V CDR1 and CDR2: ENHRY, SYGVKD. The CDR3 loop spans 14 amino acids. CDR3 nucleotide sequence: TGTGCCATCAGTGGGGGAGGGCCCTACAATGAGCAGTTCTTC. Protein: CAISGGGPYNEQFF.

V and J are TRBV28 and TRBJ2-3, with 7 bases matching TRBD1. CDR3 length: 16 residues. CDR1 is MDHEN and CDR2 is SYDVKM in the germline V gene. The V segment lost 5 bases and the J segment 0 bases; nucleotides outside the gene matches: 8. CDR3 bases: TGTGCCAGCAGTATCCAGACAGGGATAAGCACAGATACGCAGTATTTT. Translation: CASSIQTGISTDTQYF.

This clone appeared once. The CDR3 region is CASSLAPRVAYEQYF. The CDR3 DNA is TGTGCCAGCAGCTTGGCCCCCAGGGTAGCCTACGAGCAGTACTTC. The chain is built from TRBV5-8 and TRBJ2-7; D might be TRBD1 (5 bases). This CDR3 has 15 residues. CDR1 and CDR2 (germline): SGHTS, YDEGEE. The V gene lost 0 bases and the J gene lost 2 bases, with 12 bases spanning the gap.

V gene TRBV4-2 combines with J gene TRBJ2-7; TRBD2 agrees at 7 bases. J was trimmed by 4 bases and V by 0 bases; bases with no gene match: 12. Germline CDR1 reads LGHNA; CDR2 reads YNFKEQ. This CDR3 region has 17 residues. CDR3 DNA: TGTGCCAGCAGCCAAGATTATGGGAGACTAGCTCCGTACGAGCAGTACTTC. Protein sequence: CASSQDYGRLAPYEQYF.

This clone was seen only once. The V and J genes are TRBV9 and TRBJ1-3, with 9 positions matching TRBD1. This CDR3 region has 15 residues. The V segment lost 4 bases and the J segment 3 bases; nucleotides outside the gene matches: 5. CDR1 is SGDLS and CDR2 is YYNGEE in the germline V gene. CDR3: CASSLTGGFGNTIYF. The CDR3 bases are TGTGCCAGCAGCCTGACAGGGGGATTTGGAAACACCATATATTTT.

This chain joins TRBV11-2 and TRBJ2-1; 7 nucleotides match TRBD2. The CDR3 totals 13 residues. With 7 bases clipped from V and 9 bases from J, the junction kept 9 bases outside the gene matches. The germline gives CDR1 SGHAT, CDR2 FQNNGV. The CDR3 protein is CASTGLGPIEQFF. CDR3 nucleotide sequence: TGTGCCAGCACCGGACTAGGACCTATTGAGCAGTTCTTC.

J is TRBJ1-1 and V is TRBV19; D uncertain. This CDR3 spans 15 amino acids. V shed 8 bases and J shed 9 bases, with 25 bases lying between them. Germline CDR1 is LNHDA and CDR2 is SQIVND (reference sequence). The CDR3 here is CASSMWRLPGGKAFF. CDR3 nucleotide sequence: TGTGCCAGTTCAATGTGGAGACTCCCGGGAGGTAAAGCTTTCTTT. Full variable domain (outside the CDR3, taken from reference TRBV19 and TRBJ1-1): DGGITQSPKYLFRKEGQNVTLSCEQNLNHDAMYWYRQDPGQGLRLIYYSQIVNDFQKGDIAEGYSVSREKKESFPLTVTSAQKNPTAFYLCASSMWRLPGGKAFFGQGTRLTVV.

The V call is TRBV14, the J call TRBJ2-3, with 12 nucleotides matching TRBD2. J was trimmed by 4 bases and V by 0 bases; bases with no gene match: 8. Germline values: CDR1 SGHDN, CDR2 FVKESK. The CDR3 has 18 amino acids. The CDR3 DNA is TGTGCCAGCAGCCAAGATGGTCGACTAGCGGGAGTGCCAGATACGCAGTATTTT. Protein product: CASSQDGRLAGVPDTQYF.

The chain has TRBV29-1 and TRBJ2-3, with a weak D call TRBD2 (6 bases). The CDR3 covers 13 residues. The V end was cut by 7 bases, the J end by 1 base, with 12 bases between. The germline V gene has CDR1 SQVTM and CDR2 ANQGSEA. Written as DNA, the CDR3 is TGCAGCGGGGCCCCGGGGGGCACAGATACGCAGTATTTT. This sequence encodes CSGAPGGTDTQYF.

The chain uses TRBV4-1 and TRBJ2-7; TRBD2 aligns across 13 bases. CDR3 length equals 17 residues. Per germline, CDR1 MGHRA and CDR2 YSYEKL. J lost 2 bases, V lost 1 base, and 5 bases had no gene match. In DNA, the CDR3 is TGCGCCAGCAGCCAAGTCGGACTAGCGGGGGCGACCTACGAGCAGTACTTC. Its protein product is CASSQVGLAGATYEQYF.

This rearrangement joins TRBV6-5 to TRBJ2-7; D call uncertain. CDR3 length: 14 residues. In germline, CDR1 is MNHEY, CDR2 SVGAGI. V lost 2 bases to trimming and J lost 2 bases, with 10 bases between them. The CDR3 region is CASSYGPDTYEQYV. Here the CDR3 DNA reads TGTGCCAGCAGTTACGGGCCAGATACCTACGAGCAGTACGTC.

The DNA for the CDR3 is TGTGCCAGCAGCCAAGAGGGACCCGGGACTAAAGAGACCCAGTACTTC. This encodes CASSQEGPGTKETQYF. This chain connects TRBV4-2 to TRBJ2-5; 7 nucleotides line up with TRBD2. Germline trimming cut 0 bases from V and 3 bases from J; bases unmatched to any gene: 7. Germline values: CDR1 LGHNA, CDR2 YNFKEQ. This CDR3 has 16 amino acids.

The chain links TRBV5-6 to TRBJ2-1; TRBD1 agrees at 7 bases. This CDR3 has 14 residues. J lost 6 bases, V lost 5 bases, and 8 bases had no gene match. Germline CDR1 reads SGHDT; CDR2 reads YYEEEE. The CDR3 bases are TGTGCCAGCAGAACAGGGACAGCTGCCAATGAGCAGTTCTTC. Translated: CASRTGTAANEQFF.

The chain employs TRBV7-1 and TRBJ1-2, with no clear D. TRBV7-1 is reported as an ORF; its role is uncertain. This CDR3 contains 17 residues. V was cut by 4 bases and J by 4 bases, with 22 bases left in between. CDR3 loop: CASSYLSNEGKTYGYTF. Here the CDR3 DNA reads TGTGCCAGCAGCTACCTGAGTAACGAGGGAAAGACCTATGGCTACACCTTC.

The chain uses TRBV10-3 and TRBJ2-3; TRBD2 agrees at 7 bases. CDR1 ENHRY and CDR2 SYGVKD come from the germline V gene. The CDR3 covers 17 residues. V lost 3 bases and J lost 4; bases outside the gene matches: 13. DNA of the CDR3: TGTGCCATCAGTGACCTAAAACGCGGGGAGGGCGCAGATACGCAGTATTTT. Its translation is CAISDLKRGEGADTQYF.